A selection of T cell receptor beta chains follows, all from one sample in a study of blood T cells in healthy people across ages. TCRdb re-derived calls from the 5' RACE reads in MiXCR, one entry per CDR3 protein. The table has roughly 800,000 distinct CDR3 sequences, roughly 64% seen once. The sample taken for sequencing was blood. The receptors here all came from a man in his thirties or forties in good health. CDR3s include the opening cysteine and the closing phenylalanine or tryptophan. Size is omitted from some rows. Given values are once, few, many or a class for expanded clones.

size,J,V,CDR3
-,TRBJ2-7,TRBV9,CASSVAPPGSLSYEQYF
-,TRBJ2-1,TRBV4-1,CASSQGGSGRILNEQFF
few,TRBJ2-5,TRBV20-1,CSAHEPGQGMETQYF
once,TRBJ2-7,TRBV7-2,CASSSALAGISYEQYF
few,TRBJ2-1,TRBV10-3,CAISETGLAGGINEQFF
-,TRBJ1-2,TRBV20-1,CSARLQGLGYGYTF
-,-,TRBV3-1,CASSQEGLAGGTQETQYF
-,TRBJ2-6,TRBV7-2,CASSLRPRSGANVLTF
few,TRBJ2-5,TRBV20-1,CSASGATGETQYF
few,TRBJ1-4,TRBV3-1,CASSPRQVEKLFF
-,TRBJ2-7,TRBV4-1,CASSQDHGRSEQYF
-,TRBJ1-2,TRBV5-1,CASSSEGPLYGYTF
-,TRBJ2-5,TRBV20-1,CIASQSQETQYF
-,TRBJ1-6,TRBV28,CASSSDQGRENSPLHF
-,TRBJ2-4,TRBV7-9,CASSLGSASLNIQYF
-,TRBJ1-1,TRBV7-8,CASSLGGGLMTGAFF
-,TRBJ2-3,TRBV20-1,CSAGPGLAGDTQYF
-,TRBJ1-4,TRBV6-5,CASSSRTGEGEKLFF
-,-,TRBV7-9,CASSPIPADKLLYEQYF
-,TRBJ2-5,TRBV15,CATSRDVGRQETQYF
-,TRBJ1-5,TRBV7-9,CASGRGMGQPQHF
-,TRBJ1-1,TRBV6-2/TRBV6-3,CASRRANPNTEAFF
few,TRBJ1-2,TRBV29-1,CSVDLGAGQGYTF
-,TRBJ1-1,TRBV20-1,CSASGRVNTEAFF
-,TRBJ2-7,TRBV27,CASRYGVAGSYEQYF
few,TRBJ1-1,TRBV21-1,CASAGNRCNTEAFF
-,TRBJ2-5,TRBV10-3,CAISDPWDRGFGERYF
-,TRBJ2-7,TRBV13,CASSPDPGQGLDYEQYF
few,TRBJ1-2,TRBV20-1,CSASEPGNRGNYGYTF
once,TRBJ2-1,TRBV7-9,CTSSSIWGAGEDDEQFF
-,-,TRBV12-3/TRBV12-4,CASSLSLNEQYF
-,TRBJ1-2,TRBV10-3,CANRDNPADGHTF
-,TRBJ2-1,TRBV7-8,CASSPQPLAGGVRPFF
few,TRBJ1-2,TRBV6-5,CASSYGDLDGYTF
-,TRBJ1-6,TRBV28,CASQPGQILPLHF
few,TRBJ2-7,TRBV6-6,CASSGRQGSSYEQYF
-,TRBJ1-6,TRBV7-2,CASSTEPGPQSPLHF
few,TRBJ2-1,TRBV5-1,CASSLGTVISYNEQFF
-,TRBJ2-5,TRBV5-1,CASSHGAETQYF
once,TRBJ2-3,TRBV7-6,CASSPGGRISTDTQYF